This T cell receptor beta chain was recorded in a study of blood T cells in healthy people across ages. Points from the study as a whole: Expanded clonotype changes were possibly confounded by unknown donor CMV status.

Using a J-beta primer mix together with a sample-barcoded 5' primer, a second PCR was run for roughly 6 to 12 cycles. MiXCR, applied by TCRdb to the 5' RACE reads, yields one record per CDR3 protein. Among 650,000 to 800,000 distinct CDR3 sequences listed, approximately 44% were seen once. About this clonotype itself: Antigen specificity is unknown.

Total RNA, at least 5 micrograms per sample, came from PBMCs. The CDR3 covers 13 residues. Germline V gives CDR1 LGHNA, CDR2 YSLEER. Trimming left V 0 bases short and J 6 bases short, with 8 bases between. Sequenced sample: blood. The sequence derives from a man between 60 and 75 years old in good health. The chain employs TRBV4-3 and TRBJ1-2; D call uncertain. The chain's CDR3 is CASSQEEGDGYTF. The CDR3 DNA sequence: TGCGCCAGCAGCCAAGAGGAGGGTGATGGCTACACCTTC.